This entry features one T cell receptor beta chain sequence. The sorted-subset replicate PCRs were given 200 ng DNA, which is tens of thousands of T cell genomes. Generated by immunoSEQ multiplex PCR, the TCRdb table keeps only in-frame clones and is missing some. The sample holds 950,000 to 1,200,000 clones, approximately 80% seen once. CDR3 length equals 20 residues. V trimming: 0 bases; J trimming: 4 bases; junction bases outside the gene matches: 19. Germline V lookup: CDR1 LNHNV, CDR2 YYDKDF (reference sequence). The sample comes from a study of shared clonotypes between healthy human individuals.

This receptor was taken from a man in his late teens or twenties in good health. Some clones in this sample may be carry-over from other donors' samples. The chain links TRBV15 to TRBJ2-7; TRBD2 agrees at 9 bases. Sequencing used memory CD4+ T cells from PBMCs. Subset indicated: CD45RA-negative fraction. CDR3: CATSRDYTGARASGEYEQYF. In DNA form, the CDR3 reads TGTGCCACCAGCAGAGATTATACGGGGGCGAGGGCTAGCGGGGAATACGAGCAGTACTTC.